The 32 T cell receptor beta chains reported below all come from one sample, sequenced in a study of T cells in Graves' hyperthyroidism and ophthalmopathy. Using RNA transcripts as the source, TCR beta CDR3 regions were amplified. During a first-round RT-PCR of the TCR CDR3, the HTBI primer set was used. TCRdb re-called the multiplex PCR reads with MiXCR, one entry per CDR3 protein. The data contain about 380,000 distinct CDR3 sequences, 14% of them singletons. The source material was blood. The receptors stem from a woman aged 25-40 years with Graves' ophthalmopathy.

The CDR3 sequence is CASSGAGYTF. In DNA form, the CDR3 reads TGTGCCAGCAGCGGCGCTGGCTACACCTTC. This chain connects TRBV9 to TRBJ1-2, with unresolved D. The V end was cut by 3 bases, the J end by 7 bases, with 4 bases between. The CDR3 runs to 10 residues. Germline V lookup: CDR1 SGDLS, CDR2 YYNGEE.

This clonotype was seen many times. V and J are TRBV28 and TRBJ2-5; D not resolved. The CDR3 is 15 amino acids. The germline gives CDR1 MDHEN, CDR2 SYDVKM. Trimming stripped 5 bases from V and 3 bases from J, with 16 bases between. CDR3 region: CASSDHLFQKETQYF. The CDR3 bases are TGTGCCAGCAGTGACCACCTATTCCAGAAAGAGACCCAGTACTTC. Complete variable domain (other parts from reference TRBV28 and TRBJ2-5): DVKVTQSSRYLVKRTGEKVFLECVQDMDHENMFWYRQDPGLGLRLIYFSYDVKMKEKGDIPEGYSVSREKKERFSLILESASTNQTSMYLCASSDHLFQKETQYFGPGTRLLVL.

This clonotype was counted ten times or more. This chain uses TRBV3-1 with TRBJ1-1; 10 nucleotides line up with TRBD1. The CDR3 is 17 residues long. J gave up 4 bases and V 4 bases, and 12 bases lay outside the gene matches. Germline V gene data show CDR1 as LGHDT and CDR2 as YNNKEL (reference sequence). CDR3: CASSPEGTGEIGTEAFF. CDR3 DNA sequence: TGTGCCAGCAGCCCAGAAGGGACAGGGGAAATCGGCACTGAAGCTTTCTTT.

The chain carries TRBV6-1 and TRBJ1-5; 7 bases align to TRBD1. There are 14 residues in the CDR3. Germline CDR1 and CDR2: MNHNS and SASEGT. With V trimmed by 6 bases and J by 1 base, 3 bases remained unmatched. DNA for the CDR3: TGTGCCAGCAGGAAGGGGGCGAGCAATCAGCCCCAGCATTTT. Its protein product is CASRKGASNQPQHF.

This clonotype was picked up many times. A read error may produce the germline difference seen at one junction end. The chain has TRBV7-7 and TRBJ2-5, with TRBD1 matching over 8 bases. This CDR3 is built from 14 residues. Germline CDR1 reads SSHAT; CDR2 reads FNYEAQ (reference sequence). The CDR3, as DNA: TGTGCTAGCAGCTTAGGACAGGGAAAGGAGACCCAGTACTTC. Translated: CASSLGQGKETQYF.

The chain carries TRBV19 and TRBJ2-7; 9 bases agree with TRBD2. Germline loops: CDR1 LNHDA, CDR2 SQIVND (reference sequence). The CDR3 has 16 residues. V was pared by 0 bases and J by 1 base, with 4 bases of the junction left unmatched. The CDR3 bases are TGTGCCAGTAGTATAGACAGCGGGGGGACGTCCTACGAGCAGTACTTC. This translates into CASSIDSGGTSYEQYF.

Points on this clonotype: A read error is possible here, since a much larger clone lies one base away. The chain combines TRBV4-1 with TRBJ2-1; D could derive from TRBD1 or TRBD2 (6 bases each). CDR3 length: 15 amino acids. Between the trimmed V and J ends, which lost 1 base and 8 bases, there was a span of 15 bases. From germline, CDR1 is MGHRA and CDR2 YSYEKL. The CDR3 bases are TGCGCCAGCAGCCAAGGCCGGGGGCAGTACGATGAGCAGTTCTTC. It translates to CASSQGRGQYDEQFF.

There are many counts of this clonotype. This chain connects TRBV13 to TRBJ2-1; TRBD2 matches at 14 bases. This CDR3 has 16 residues. Per germline, CDR1 PRHDT and CDR2 FYEKMQ (reference sequence). J lost 7 bases, V lost 5 bases, and 7 bases had no gene match. The CDR3 nucleotides are TGTGCCAGCAGCCACCGGACTAGCGGGGGGTATAATGAGCAGTTCTTC. It specifies CASSHRTSGGYNEQFF.

This clonotype was observed a few times. This chain links TRBV14 with TRBJ2-1, with D uncertain. V was pared by 0 bases and J by 8 bases, with 26 bases between. The CDR3 is made up of 19 amino acids. Germline CDR1 and CDR2: SGHDN and FVKESK. CDR3 DNA: TGTGCCAGCAGCCAAGAATCAAAAGGTGTAGCAGTGTTTTCGGATGAGCAGTTCTTC. It is translated as CASSQESKGVAVFSDEQFF.

This chain links TRBV5-5 with TRBJ1-2; D gene uncertain. Germline V CDR1 and CDR2: SGHKS, YYEKEE (reference sequence). The CDR3 has 18 amino acids. Trimming shortened V by 0 bases and J by 5 bases, and 23 bases separated the two germline ends. CDR3 amino acids: CASSLVPSSSGVIYGYTF. The DNA of the CDR3 is TGTGCCAGCAGCTTGGTCCCCTCTAGCTCCGGAGTTATTTATGGCTACACCTTC. Complete variable domain (other parts from reference TRBV5-5 and TRBJ1-2): DAGVTQSPTHLIKTRGQQVTLRCSPISGHKSVSWYQQVLGQGPQFIFQYYEKEERGRGNFPDRFSARQFPNYSSELNVNALLLGDSALYLCASSLVPSSSGVIYGYTFGSGTRLTVV.

This clonotype was recorded many times. The J gene is TRBJ2-7, the V gene TRBV20-1; D is perhaps TRBD1 (6 bases). Germline lookup yields CDR1 DFQATT and CDR2 SNEGSKA (reference sequence). With 3 bases removed from V and 4 bases from J, the gap between germline ends came to 13 bases. The CDR3 spans 13 residues. The CDR3 coding sequence is TGCAGTGCTAGCAAGGACAGCGGATACGAGCAGTACTTC. Translation: CSASKDSGYEQYF.

This clonotype has a count of ten or more. The CDR3 region has the DNA TGTGCCAGGGAAAACAGGGGCATTCAATACGAGCAGTACTTC. Amino acids: CARENRGIQYEQYF. The chain has TRBV2 and TRBJ2-7; 7 nucleotides line up with TRBD1. CDR3 length equals 14 residues. V trimming: 9 bases; J trimming: 4 bases; junction bases outside the gene matches: 12. In germline, CDR1 is SNHLY, CDR2 FYNNEI.

In its sample, this clonotype was seen many times. V usage is TRBV2 and J usage is TRBJ2-3; no definite D call. Germline CDR1 and CDR2: SNHLY and FYNNEI. V was pared by 6 bases and J by 0 bases, with 13 bases between. The CDR3 runs to 15 residues. CDR3 loop: CASRNVFSSTDTQYF. The CDR3 DNA follows: TGTGCCAGCAGAAATGTTTTCTCTAGCACAGATACGCAGTATTTT.

Ten or more counts support this clonotype. This chain joins TRBV29-1 and TRBJ2-2; D gene uncertain. Germline V gene data show CDR1 as SQVTM and CDR2 as ANQGSEA. This CDR3 is built from 14 residues. The germline V and J ends were trimmed by 2 bases and 1 base, with 8 bases remaining between them. The CDR3 region is CSVESSLNTGELFF. The CDR3 coding sequence is TGCAGCGTTGAAAGTAGCCTGAACACCGGGGAGCTGTTTTTT.

DNA of the CDR3: TGTGCCACCAGTGATGGGGCAGGCCAAGAGACCCAGTACTTC. Amino acids: CATSDGAGQETQYF. The rearrangement links TRBV24-1 to TRBJ2-5; D is perhaps TRBD1 (5 bases). CDR3 length equals 14 residues. Trimming removed 3 bases from V and 1 base from J, with 8 bases in between. Per the germline V gene, CDR1 is KGHDR and CDR2 is SFDVKD.

This clonotype was picked up many times. The CDR3 loop is CASSSAGGANQPQHF. CDR3 DNA: TGTGCCAGCAGTTCCGCGGGGGGAGCCAATCAGCCCCAGCATTTT. The J gene is TRBJ1-5, the V gene TRBV28, with D possibly matching TRBD1 (5 bases). Deletions cut 4 bases from V and 3 bases from J, with 13 bases between. From germline, CDR1 is MDHEN and CDR2 SYDVKM. The CDR3 length is 15 residues.

On this clonotype itself: A much larger clone differs by one base, so this may be a read error. J is TRBJ2-1 and V is TRBV3-1; D is undetermined. This CDR3 has 11 residues. V lost 8 bases and J 11 bases, leaving 13 bases between the germline ends. Germline CDR1 LGHDT, CDR2 YNNKEL (reference sequence). This CDR3 reads CASGYNRQQFF. The DNA for the CDR3 is TGTGCCAGCGGCTATAACCGTCAGCAGTTCTTC.

This clonotype was seen ten or more times. This chain uses TRBV7-9 with TRBJ1-3; 7 nucleotides agree with TRBD1. Losses at the gene ends were 10 bases for V and 1 base for J; bases not matched to a gene: 16. CDR3 length: 17 amino acids. The germline CDR1 and CDR2 sequences are SEHNR and FQNEAQ (reference sequence). CDR3 amino acids: CAIPSWTGQKSGNTIYF. The CDR3 nucleotides read TGTGCCATTCCGTCCTGGACGGGACAGAAGTCTGGAAACACCATATATTTT. Using reference TRBV7-9 and TRBJ1-3 for the parts outside the CDR3, the full variable domain is DTGVSQNPRHKITKRGQNVTFRCDPISEHNRLYWYRQTLGQGPEFLTYFQNEAQLEKSRLLSDRFSAERPKGSFSTLEIQRTEQGDSAMYLCAIPSWTGQKSGNTIYFGEGSWLTVV.

This clonotype has at least ten counts. V usage is TRBV7-2 and J usage is TRBJ2-7, with TRBD1 matching 9 bases. The CDR3 spans 16 residues. The germline V gene has CDR1 SGHTA and CDR2 FQGNSA. The J segment lost 4 bases and the V segment lost 1 base, leaving 8 bases of the junction unmatched. In nucleotides, the CDR3 is TGTGCCAGCAGCTTAGTTTCTGACAGGGGGGCTTACGAGCAGTACTTC. Its translation: CASSLVSDRGAYEQYF.

The V gene is TRBV19, the J gene TRBJ1-4; perhaps TRBD1 as D (6 bases). Germline V gives CDR1 LNHDA, CDR2 SQIVND (reference sequence). The CDR3 loop spans 18 amino acids. Trimming left V 9 bases short and J 0 bases short, with 23 bases between. The CDR3 sequence is CASSNNPLTGTTNEKLFF. In DNA, the CDR3 is TGTGCCAGCAGCAATAACCCCCTTACAGGGACAACTAATGAAAAACTGTTTTTT.

This clonotype was detected ten times or more. The chain links TRBV28 to TRBJ1-2; D is perhaps TRBD1 (5 bases). V was clipped by 4 bases and J by 7 bases, with 28 bases between them. The CDR3 totals 18 residues. Germline CDR1 is MDHEN and CDR2 is SYDVKM. The CDR3 sequence is CASSSLIRAPLPGGGYTF. CDR3 DNA: TGTGCCAGCAGTTCACTCATCAGGGCGCCTCTACCCGGCGGTGGCTACACCTTC.

This clonotype was found many times. This chain links TRBV27 with TRBJ2-1; D possibly corresponds to TRBD2 (5 bases). Trimming stripped 6 bases from V and 4 bases from J, with 16 bases between. This CDR3 is built from 15 residues. CDR1 is MNHEY, CDR2 SMNVEV, per germline (reference sequence). Here the CDR3 DNA reads TGTGCCAGCAGACAGACCCTCGAGGGATACAATGAGCAGTTCTTC. Translating gives CASRQTLEGYNEQFF.

This clonotype was seen more than once but under ten times. The chain joins TRBV10-3 to TRBJ1-3; unclear D gene. This CDR3 spans 14 amino acids. In germline, CDR1 is ENHRY, CDR2 SYGVKD. Trimming left V 7 bases short and J 0 bases short, with 10 bases between. This CDR3 reads CAITPGVSGNTIYF. CDR3 nucleotide sequence: TGTGCCATCACACCAGGTGTCTCTGGAAACACCATATATTTT.

This sequence joins TRBV9 and TRBJ2-1; 12 bases agree with TRBD2. Germline V gives CDR1 SGDLS, CDR2 YYNGEE. The CDR3 loop spans 16 amino acids. V trimming: 0 bases; J trimming: 9 bases; junction bases outside the gene matches: 7. As DNA, the CDR3 is TGTGCCAGCAGCGTAGGTTCTAGCGGGGGGGATAGTGAGCAGTTCTTC. Protein sequence: CASSVGSSGGDSEQFF.

This clonotype has a count of ten or more. CDR3 sequence reads: CASSFRGGTYEQYF. CDR3 DNA: TGTGCCAGCAGTTTTCGGGGGGGCACCTACGAGCAGTACTTC. J is TRBJ2-7 and V is TRBV12-3 or TRBV12-4; 8 bases agree with TRBD2. The CDR3 has 14 amino acids. V shed 3 bases and J 2 bases; nucleotides not matched to a gene: 3.

This clonotype was recorded at least ten times. The chain uses TRBV11-2 and TRBJ1-5; D not resolved. CDR3 length: 14 residues. CDR1 SGHAT and CDR2 FQNNGV come from the germline V gene. The V gene lost 0 bases and the J gene lost 16 bases, with 19 bases spanning the gap. The CDR3, as DNA: TGTGCCAGCAGCTTAGATAGGCTACTGGCCCCGCGACATTTT. This sequence encodes CASSLDRLLAPRHF.

This clonotype was observed many times. V gene TRBV7-8 combines with J gene TRBJ2-2, with 7 positions matching TRBD2. Germline loops: CDR1 SGHVS, CDR2 FQNEAQ. Losses at the gene ends were 2 bases for V and 5 bases for J; bases not matched to a gene: 11. The CDR3 covers 17 residues. CDR3 region: CASSLSRVLARTGELFF. The DNA of the CDR3 is TGTGCCAGCAGCTTATCAAGAGTACTAGCGCGGACCGGGGAGCTGTTTTTT.

The chain has TRBV3-1 and TRBJ2-7, with 13 bases fitting TRBD2. The CDR3 spans 17 residues. With 0 bases clipped from V and 0 bases from J, the junction kept 2 bases outside the gene matches. CDR1 is LGHDT, CDR2 YNNKEL, per germline (reference sequence). CDR3 in amino acids: CASSQEGLAGVSYEQYF. CDR3 nucleotides: TGTGCCAGCAGCCAAGAAGGACTAGCGGGGGTCTCCTACGAGCAGTACTTC.

The table lists this clonotype with many counts. The chain employs TRBV13 and TRBJ2-2, with a possible D match to TRBD1 (6 bases). V gave up 5 bases and J gave up 5 bases, with 12 bases separating them. The CDR3 length is 14 residues. Germline V gene data show CDR1 as PRHDT and CDR2 as FYEKMQ (reference sequence). The CDR3: CASSTKTGTGELFF. CDR3 DNA sequence: TGTGCCAGCAGCACAAAAACAGGGACCGGGGAGCTGTTTTTT.

This clonotype was counted only a few times. CDR3 in DNA: TGTGCCAGCACCCGACAGCGGCAGGTCAACTATGGCTACACCTTC. Protein product: CASTRQRQVNYGYTF. V is TRBV6-1 and J is TRBJ1-2; tentative D call: TRBD1 (5 bases). The CDR3 runs to 15 residues. V gave up 7 bases and J gave up 2 bases, with 17 bases separating them. The germline V gene encodes CDR1 MNHNS and CDR2 SASEGT.

Note on this clonotype: A much more abundant neighbour one base away suggests this may be a read error. The CDR3 reads CASSPRTSGSHDQYF. In DNA, the CDR3 is TGTGCCAGCAGCCCTAGGACTAGCGGGAGCCACGATCAGTACTTC. The chain links TRBV7-9 to TRBJ2-7; 13 bases match TRBD2. Germline CDR1 reads SEHNR; CDR2 reads FQNEAQ (reference sequence). The CDR3 is 15 amino acids.

The CDR3: CASSLRFGTDTQYF. CDR3 in DNA: TGTGCCAGCAGCTTAAGGTTCGGCACAGATACGCAGTATTTT. The chain uses TRBV5-4 and TRBJ2-3, with D unclear. V was clipped by 2 bases and J by 1 base, with 8 bases between them. The length of the CDR3 is 14 residues. Germline lookup yields CDR1 SGHNT and CDR2 YYREEE (reference sequence).